Listed below are T cell receptor beta chains from one sample, sequenced in a study of blood T cell repertoires in COVID-19. This table comes from immunoSEQ multiplex PCR, and its TCRdb copy is limited to in-frame clones, with some not included. This repertoire shows 150,000 or so clones, around 90% found once; its top ten account for about 4%. The sample was PBMCs or T cells enriched from blood (not recorded which). The receptors shown here come from a middle-aged woman who had been exposed to COVID-19. CDR3s include the opening cysteine and the closing phenylalanine or tryptophan. D genes are given only for firm matches. Clone sizes are given selectively: once, few, many, or a class where the clone is expanded.

clone_size	v_call	j_call	d_call	cdr3_aa	cdr3_nt
NA	TRBV11-2	TRBJ2-1	NA	CASSALSQGSWVSEQFF	TGTGCCAGCAGCGCCCTATCCCAGGGCAGCTGGGTTAGTGAGCAGTTCTTC
NA	TRBV19	TRBJ2-7	TRBD1	CASRTGTGGYEQYF	TGTGCCAGTAGGACCGGGACAGGGGGCTACGAGCAGTACTTC
NA	TRBV28	TRBJ1-2	TRBD1	CASSLPLRDRVYGYTF	TGTGCCAGCAGCCTCCCACTCCGGGACAGGGTGTATGGCTACACCTTC
NA	TRBV9	TRBJ2-5	TRBD1	CASSPRDRGPETQYF	TGTGCCAGCAGCCCCCGGGACAGGGGGCCGGAGACCCAGTACTTC
NA	TRBV2	TRBJ2-5	NA	CASRWRGKASQETQYF	TGTGCCAGCCGCTGGCGGGGTAAAGCGAGCCAAGAGACCCAGTACTTC
NA	TRBV3-1/TRBV3-2	TRBJ2-7	TRBD2	CASSQVSGGAIYEQYF	TGTGCCAGCAGCCAAGTTAGCGGGGGGGCCATCTACGAGCAGTACTTC
NA	TRBV24-1	TRBJ1-6	NA	CATSLHWGLTINSPLHF	TGTGCCACCAGCCTCCATTGGGGGCTCACCATTAATTCACCCCTCCACTTT
once	TRBV9	TRBJ1-6	NA	CASSVGQTNSPLHF	TGTGCCAGCAGCGTAGGACAGACTAATTCACCCCTCCACTTT
NA	TRBV28	TRBJ1-4	TRBD1	CASSSQGVSNEKLFF	TGTGCCAGCAGCTCTCAGGGGGTCTCTAATGAAAAACTGTTTTTT
NA	TRBV10-3	TRBJ1-3	NA	CAITSAGGNTIYF	TGTGCCATCACTTCCGCCGGGGGAAACACCATATATTTT
many	TRBV7-6	TRBJ1-4	TRBD1	CASSLADRSEKLFF	TGTGCCAGCAGCCTCGCGGACAGGTCGGAAAAACTGTTTTTT
NA	TRBV18	TRBJ2-7	NA	CASSPDSSYEQYF	TGTGCCAGCTCACCGGACAGCTCCTACGAGCAGTACTTC
NA	TRBV24-1	TRBJ1-1	NA	CATTRQRQAFF	TGTGCCACCACCCGACAGAGACAAGCTTTCTTT
NA	TRBV11-2	TRBJ2-2	NA	CASSSRGAGELFF	TGTGCCAGCAGCTCCAGGGGGGCGGGGGAGCTGTTTTTT
NA	TRBV25-1	TRBJ1-2	TRBD1	CASSELGQGLSYTF	TGTGCCAGCAGTGAATTGGGACAGGGTTTGAGCTACACCTTC
NA	TRBV5-1	TRBJ1-5	TRBD1	CASRGVLGGHQPQHF	TGCGCCAGTCGGGGAGTGTTAGGGGGCCATCAGCCCCAGCATTTT
once	TRBV13	TRBJ1-2	TRBD1	CASSARDRGPYGYTF	TGTGCCAGCAGCGCTCGGGACAGGGGTCCTTATGGCTACACCTTC
NA	TRBV19	TRBJ1-2	NA	CASRREGTAANYGYTF	TGTGCCAGTAGGAGAGAGGGGACTGCTGCTAACTATGGCTACACCTTC
once	TRBV19	TRBJ2-7	NA	CASSLALTGTYEQYF	TGTGCCAGTAGTTTAGCCTTAACAGGGACCTACGAGCAGTACTTC
NA	TRBV2	TRBJ1-2	TRBD1	CASSEGTGVGYTF	TGTGCCAGCAGTGAAGGGACAGGGGTAGGCTACACCTTC
NA	TRBV7-9	TRBJ1-4	NA	CASSNPGERSEKLFF	TGTGCCAGCAGTAACCCGGGGGAGAGGAGTGAAAAACTGTTTTTT
NA	TRBV5-1	TRBJ1-2	NA	CASSLGPNRAAGYGYTF	TGCGCCAGCAGCTTGGGCCCGAACAGGGCGGCTGGCTATGGCTACACCTTC
NA	TRBV10-2	TRBJ2-3	NA	CASSVAGITDTQYF	TGCGCCAGCAGTGTGGCCGGGATCACAGATACGCAGTATTTT
NA	TRBV28	TRBJ2-1	TRBD2	CASFSTRAGGYNEQFF	TGTGCCAGCTTTTCCACTCGGGCGGGAGGGTACAATGAGCAGTTCTTC
NA	TRBV6-5	TRBJ2-3	NA	CASRQGGHFTDTQYF	TGTGCCAGCAGACAGGGTGGACACTTCACAGATACGCAGTATTTT